This entry describes one T cell receptor beta chain. The record originates from a study of OX40 agonist ivuxolimab in advanced cancers. The overall study: Head and neck, renal cell, melanoma or hepatocellular carcinoma were the cancers that dose-escalation patients had.

V was trimmed by 1 base and J by 3 bases, leaving 7 bases between them. Germline CDR1 MNHNS, CDR2 SASEGT. The CDR3 runs to 13 residues. Libraries were prepared by immunoSEQ multiplex PCR; TCRdb keeps only in-frame clonotypes and omits some of them. The data contain 70,000 or so clones, roughly 86% of them singletons. The chain couples TRBV6-1 to TRBJ2-7; D ambiguous. Sequenced here: CD4+ or CD8+ T cells sorted from blood, sampled in a trial of the OX40 agonist ivuxolimab. The origin of this receptor is an adult with an advanced solid tumor such as melanoma, head and neck, liver or kidney cancer. The CDR3, as DNA: TGTGCCAGCAGTGAAGGGAATAGCTACGAGCAGTACTTC. Amino acid sequence: CASSEGNSYEQYF.